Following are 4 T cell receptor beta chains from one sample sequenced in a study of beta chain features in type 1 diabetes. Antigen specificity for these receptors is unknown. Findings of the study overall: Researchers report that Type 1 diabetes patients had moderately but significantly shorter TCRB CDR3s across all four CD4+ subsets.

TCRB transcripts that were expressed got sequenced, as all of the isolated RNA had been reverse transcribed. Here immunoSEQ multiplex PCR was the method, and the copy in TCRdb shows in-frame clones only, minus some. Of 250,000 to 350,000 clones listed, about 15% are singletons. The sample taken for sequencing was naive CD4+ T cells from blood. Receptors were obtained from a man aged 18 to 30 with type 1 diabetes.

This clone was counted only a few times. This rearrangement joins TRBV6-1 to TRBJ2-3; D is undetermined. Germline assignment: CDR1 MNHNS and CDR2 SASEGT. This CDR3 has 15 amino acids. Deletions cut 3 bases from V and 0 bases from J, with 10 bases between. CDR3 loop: CASSEAGLSTDTQYF. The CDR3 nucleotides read TGTGCCAGCAGTGAGGCAGGTCTGAGCACAGATACGCAGTATTTT.

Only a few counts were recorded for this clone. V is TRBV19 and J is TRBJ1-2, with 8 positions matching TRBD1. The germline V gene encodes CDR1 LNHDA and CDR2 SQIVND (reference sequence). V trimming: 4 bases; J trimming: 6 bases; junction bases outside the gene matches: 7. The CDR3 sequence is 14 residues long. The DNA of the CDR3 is TGTGCCAGTAGTACTTTGGACAGGGTGAATGGCTACACCTTC. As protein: CASSTLDRVNGYTF.

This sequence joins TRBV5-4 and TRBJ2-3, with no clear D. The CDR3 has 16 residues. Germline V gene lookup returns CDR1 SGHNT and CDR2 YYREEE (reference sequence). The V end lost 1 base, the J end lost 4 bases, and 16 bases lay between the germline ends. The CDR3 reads CASSLRFSGVPDTQYF. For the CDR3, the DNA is TGTGCCAGCAGCTTGCGGTTCTCCGGAGTTCCAGATACGCAGTATTTT. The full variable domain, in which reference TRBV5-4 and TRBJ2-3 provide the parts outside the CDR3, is ETGVTQSPTHLIKTRGQQVTLRCSSQSGHNTVSWYQQALGQGPQFIFQYYREEENGRGNFPPRFSGLQFPNYSSELNVNALELDDSALYLCASSLRFSGVPDTQYFGPGTRLTVL.

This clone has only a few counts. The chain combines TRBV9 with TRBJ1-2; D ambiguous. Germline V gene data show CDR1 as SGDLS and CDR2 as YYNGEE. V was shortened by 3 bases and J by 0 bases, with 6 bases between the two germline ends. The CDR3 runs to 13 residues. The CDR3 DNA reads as TGTGCCAGCAGCGGGACTGCTAACTATGGCTACACCTTC. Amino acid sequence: CASSGTANYGYTF.